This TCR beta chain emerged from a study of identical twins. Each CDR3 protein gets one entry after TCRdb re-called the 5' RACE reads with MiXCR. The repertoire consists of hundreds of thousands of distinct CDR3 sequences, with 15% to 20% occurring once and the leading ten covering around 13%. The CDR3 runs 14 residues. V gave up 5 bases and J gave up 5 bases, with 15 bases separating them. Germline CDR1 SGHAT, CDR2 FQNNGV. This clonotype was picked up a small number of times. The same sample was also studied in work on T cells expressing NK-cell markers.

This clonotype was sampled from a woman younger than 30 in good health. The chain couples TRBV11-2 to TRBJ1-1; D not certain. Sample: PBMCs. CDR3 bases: TGTGCCAGCAGCCCGGCTATCGGGAATACTGAAGCTTTCTTT. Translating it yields CASSPAIGNTEAFF.